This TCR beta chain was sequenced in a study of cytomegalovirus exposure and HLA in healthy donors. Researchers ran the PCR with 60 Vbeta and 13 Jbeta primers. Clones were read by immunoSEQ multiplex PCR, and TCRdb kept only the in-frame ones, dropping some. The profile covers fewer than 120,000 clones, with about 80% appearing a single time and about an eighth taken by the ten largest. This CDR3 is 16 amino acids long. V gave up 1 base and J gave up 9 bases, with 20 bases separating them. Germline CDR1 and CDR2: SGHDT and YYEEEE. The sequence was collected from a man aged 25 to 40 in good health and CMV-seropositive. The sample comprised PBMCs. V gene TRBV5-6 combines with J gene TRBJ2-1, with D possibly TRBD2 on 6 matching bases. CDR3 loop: CASSLFKAGHNSEQFF. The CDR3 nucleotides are TGTGCCAGCAGCTTGTTTAAAGCGGGTCACAATAGTGAGCAGTTCTTC.